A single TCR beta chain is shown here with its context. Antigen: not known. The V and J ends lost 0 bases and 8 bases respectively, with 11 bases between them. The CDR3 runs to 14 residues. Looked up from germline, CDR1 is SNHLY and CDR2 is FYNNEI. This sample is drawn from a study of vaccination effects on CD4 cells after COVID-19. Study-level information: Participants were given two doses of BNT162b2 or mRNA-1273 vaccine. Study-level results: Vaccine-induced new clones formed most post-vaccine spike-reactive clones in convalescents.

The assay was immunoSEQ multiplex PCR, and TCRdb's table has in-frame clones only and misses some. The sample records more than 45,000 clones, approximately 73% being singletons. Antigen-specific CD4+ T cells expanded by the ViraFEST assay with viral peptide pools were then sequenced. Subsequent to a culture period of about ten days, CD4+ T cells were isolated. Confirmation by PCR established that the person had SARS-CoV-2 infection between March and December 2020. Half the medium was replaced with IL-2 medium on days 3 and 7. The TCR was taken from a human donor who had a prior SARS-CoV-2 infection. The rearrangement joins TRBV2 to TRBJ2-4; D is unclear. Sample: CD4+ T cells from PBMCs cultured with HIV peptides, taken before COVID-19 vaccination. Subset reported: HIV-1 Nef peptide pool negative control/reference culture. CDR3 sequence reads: CASSEATATDIQYF. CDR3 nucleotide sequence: TGTGCCAGCAGTGAAGCCACAGCGACGGACATTCAGTACTTC. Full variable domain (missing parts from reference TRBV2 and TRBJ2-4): EPEVTQTPSHQVTQMGQEVILRCVPISNHLYFYWYRQILGQKVEFLVSFYNNEISEKSEIFDDQFSVERPDGSNFTLKIRSTKLEDSAMYFCASSEATATDIQYFGAGTRLSVL.